Described below is a single TCR beta chain sequence and its context. Its antigen is undetermined. These data are taken from a study of T cell responses to AZD1222 COVID-19 vaccine. Across the whole study: Second-dose intervals of approximately 4 or approximately 12 weeks were pooled. Findings and caveats of the study: Baseline seropositivity occurred in only six AZD1222 recipients. In a largely white British group with more females than males, clonal diversity was possibly underestimated. CD4 TCRs associated with vaccination spanned spike, dominating at 160-218 and 743-854.

Here immunoSEQ multiplex PCR was the method, and the copy in TCRdb shows in-frame clones only, minus some. The repertoire holds over 100,000 clones, with about 88% as singletons. The sequences come from peripheral blood, collected on day 0 of AZD1222 vaccination. This TCR was recovered from an adult in good health.

CDR3 coding DNA: TGTGCCAGCAGTTACCATCGGTCGGGACTAGGCACTGAAGCTTTCTTT. It yields the protein CASSYHRSGLGTEAFF. The rearrangement uses TRBV6-5 and TRBJ1-1, with D possibly TRBD1 on 5 matching bases. From germline, CDR1 is MNHEY and CDR2 SVGAGI. The CDR3 sequence is 16 residues long. Trimming shortened V by 2 bases and J by 4 bases, and 17 bases separated the two germline ends.